The present entry profiles one T cell receptor beta chain with its context. TCRdb's copy holds only in-frame clones and misses some; the assay was immunoSEQ multiplex PCR. The profile shows 150,000 or so clones, approximately 80% of them singletons. The entry originates in a study of blood T cell repertoires in COVID-19. The V gene lost 6 bases and the J gene lost 2 bases, with 10 bases spanning the gap. The CDR3 is 13 amino acids. In germline, CDR1 is MNHEY, CDR2 SVGAGI. This TCR derives from a man aged 60 to 69 with active or convalescent COVID-19. Sequencing was carried out using peripheral blood. The gene calls are TRBV6-5 and TRBJ1-2; D may be TRBD1 (6 bases). The CDR3 DNA follows: TGTGCCAGCAGGCCAGACAGGAACTATGGCTACACCTTC. Protein: CASRPDRNYGYTF.